Only a few counts were recorded for the clone carrying this TCR beta chain. Its antigen is currently unknown. The record originates from a study of T-cell memory formation after mild COVID-19. Study-level results: The main location of contracting CD4+ clones was CM and EM, and that of contracting CD8+ clones was EMRA.

CDR1 is LGHNA and CDR2 is YSLEER in the germline V gene. The CDR3 length is 17 residues. J gave up 2 bases and V 1 base, and 6 bases lay outside the gene matches. TCRdb re-called the 5' RACE reads with MiXCR, one entry per CDR3 protein. Of 100,000 to 150,000 distinct CDR3 sequences listed, over 15% are singletons. This TCR was sampled from a young man who had mild COVID-19 (a few samples of this study predate the infection). Cell type and time point are not known. The chain joins TRBV4-3 to TRBJ2-3; 10 nucleotides agree with TRBD2. Sequencing input: PBMCs or a T cell subset sorted from them (not recorded which). CDR3 in DNA: TGCGCCAGCAGCCAAGTCCGAGCGGGGGGGCACACAGATACGCAGTATTTT. Its translation: CASSQVRAGGHTDTQYF.